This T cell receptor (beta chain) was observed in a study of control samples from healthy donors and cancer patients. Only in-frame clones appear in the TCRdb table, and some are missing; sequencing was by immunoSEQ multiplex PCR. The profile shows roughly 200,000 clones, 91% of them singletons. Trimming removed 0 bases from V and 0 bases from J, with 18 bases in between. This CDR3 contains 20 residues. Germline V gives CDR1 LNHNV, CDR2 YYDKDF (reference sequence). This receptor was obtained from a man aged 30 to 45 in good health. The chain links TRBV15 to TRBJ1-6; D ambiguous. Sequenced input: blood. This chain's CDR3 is CATSRDRPPYSSSYNSPLHF. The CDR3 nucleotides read TGTGCCACCAGCAGAGATCGCCCCCCCTATTCGAGCTCCTATAATTCACCCCTCCACTTT.